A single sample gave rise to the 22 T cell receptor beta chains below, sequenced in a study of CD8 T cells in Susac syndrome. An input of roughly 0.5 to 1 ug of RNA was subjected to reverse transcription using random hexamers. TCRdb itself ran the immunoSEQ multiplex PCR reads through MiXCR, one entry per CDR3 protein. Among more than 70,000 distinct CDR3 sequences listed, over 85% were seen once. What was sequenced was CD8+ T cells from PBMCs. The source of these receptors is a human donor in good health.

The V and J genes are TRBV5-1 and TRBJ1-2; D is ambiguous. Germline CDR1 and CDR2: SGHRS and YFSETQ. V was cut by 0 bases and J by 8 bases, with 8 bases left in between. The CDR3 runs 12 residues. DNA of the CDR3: TGCGCCAGCAGCTTGGACCGCTCGGGCTACACCTTC. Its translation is CASSLDRSGYTF. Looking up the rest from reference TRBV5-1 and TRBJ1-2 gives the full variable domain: KAGVTQTPRYLIKTRGQQVTLSCSPISGHRSVSWYQQTPGQGLQFLFEYFSETQRNKGNFPGRFSGRQFSNSRSEMNVSTLELGDSALYLCASSLDRSGYTFGSGTRLTVV.

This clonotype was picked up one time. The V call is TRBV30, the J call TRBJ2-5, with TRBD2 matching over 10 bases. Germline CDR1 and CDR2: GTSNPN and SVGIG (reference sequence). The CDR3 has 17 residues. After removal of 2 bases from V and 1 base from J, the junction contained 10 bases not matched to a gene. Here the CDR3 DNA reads TGTGCCTGGAGTTTTGGGGAAGCGGGGGGGCCCCAAGAGACCCAGTACTTC. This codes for CAWSFGEAGGPQETQYF.

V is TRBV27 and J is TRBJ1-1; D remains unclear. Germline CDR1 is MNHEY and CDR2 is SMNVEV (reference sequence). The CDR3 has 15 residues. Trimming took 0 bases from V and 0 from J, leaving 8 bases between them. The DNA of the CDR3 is TGTGCCAGCAGTTTATCGAAGACCATGAACACTGAAGCTTTCTTT. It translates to CASSLSKTMNTEAFF.

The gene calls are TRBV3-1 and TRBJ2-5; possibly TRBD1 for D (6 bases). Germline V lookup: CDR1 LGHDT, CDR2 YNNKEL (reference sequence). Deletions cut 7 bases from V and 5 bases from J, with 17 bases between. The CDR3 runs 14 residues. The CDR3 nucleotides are TGTGCCAGCACCCAGACAGGAGCCGTTGAGACCCAGTACTTC. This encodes CASTQTGAVETQYF.

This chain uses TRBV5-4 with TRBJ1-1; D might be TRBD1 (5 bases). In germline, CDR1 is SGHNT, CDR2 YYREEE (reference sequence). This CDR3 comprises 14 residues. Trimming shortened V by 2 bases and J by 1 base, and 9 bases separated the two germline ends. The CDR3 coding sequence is TGTGCCAGCAGCTTCAGGGCCCAGAACACTGAAGCTTTCTTT. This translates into CASSFRAQNTEAFF.

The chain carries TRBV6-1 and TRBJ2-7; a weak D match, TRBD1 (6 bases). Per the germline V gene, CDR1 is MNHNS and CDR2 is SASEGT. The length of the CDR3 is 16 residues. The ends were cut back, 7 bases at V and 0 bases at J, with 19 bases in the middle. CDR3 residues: CASKYREQVSSYEQYF. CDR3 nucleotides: TGTGCCAGCAAATACAGGGAACAGGTGAGCTCCTACGAGCAGTACTTC.

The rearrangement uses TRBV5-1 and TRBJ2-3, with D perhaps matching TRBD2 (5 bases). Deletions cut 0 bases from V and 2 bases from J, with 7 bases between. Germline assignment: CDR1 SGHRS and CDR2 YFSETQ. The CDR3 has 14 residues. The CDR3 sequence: CASSLGEITDTQYF. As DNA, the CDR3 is TGCGCCAGCAGCTTGGGGGAGATCACAGATACGCAGTATTTT. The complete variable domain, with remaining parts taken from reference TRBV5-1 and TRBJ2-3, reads KAGVTQTPRYLIKTRGQQVTLSCSPISGHRSVSWYQQTPGQGLQFLFEYFSETQRNKGNFPGRFSGRQFSNSRSEMNVSTLELGDSALYLCASSLGEITDTQYFGPGTRLTVL.

The CDR3: CAWQNPGQGLEKLFF. CDR3 nucleotides: TGTGCCTGGCAAAACCCGGGACAGGGTTTAGAAAAACTGTTTTTT. The genes are TRBV30 and TRBJ1-4; 9 bases line up with TRBD1. This CDR3 has 15 residues. Germline V CDR1 and CDR2: GTSNPN, SVGIG (reference sequence). V shed 5 bases, J shed 8 bases, and the junction held 12 bases outside the gene matches. Together with reference TRBV30 and TRBJ1-4, the CDR3 gives the full variable domain: SQTIHQWPATLVQPVGSPLSLECTVEGTSNPNLYWYRQAAGRGLQLLFYSVGIGQISSEVPQNLSASRPQDRQFILSSKKLLLSDSGFYLCAWQNPGQGLEKLFFGSGTQLSVL.

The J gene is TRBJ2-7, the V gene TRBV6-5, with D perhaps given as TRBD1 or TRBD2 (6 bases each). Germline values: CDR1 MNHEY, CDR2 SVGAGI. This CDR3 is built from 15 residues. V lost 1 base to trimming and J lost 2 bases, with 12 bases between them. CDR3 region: CASSYLGGQAYEQYF. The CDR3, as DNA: TGTGCCAGCAGTTACTTGGGGGGACAAGCCTACGAGCAGTACTTC.

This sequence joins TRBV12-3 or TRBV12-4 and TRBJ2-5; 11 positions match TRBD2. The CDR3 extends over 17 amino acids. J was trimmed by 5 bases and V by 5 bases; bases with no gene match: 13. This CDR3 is CASSHPSGGLSEETQYF. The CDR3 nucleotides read TGTGCCAGCAGTCATCCTAGCGGGGGGCTTTCCGAGGAGACCCAGTACTTC.

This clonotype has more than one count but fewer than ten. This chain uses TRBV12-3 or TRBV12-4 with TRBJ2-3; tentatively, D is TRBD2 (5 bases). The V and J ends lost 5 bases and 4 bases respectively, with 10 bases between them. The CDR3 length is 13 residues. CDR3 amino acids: CASSPPAADTQYF. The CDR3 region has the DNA TGTGCCAGCAGTCCACCAGCGGCAGATACGCAGTATTTT.

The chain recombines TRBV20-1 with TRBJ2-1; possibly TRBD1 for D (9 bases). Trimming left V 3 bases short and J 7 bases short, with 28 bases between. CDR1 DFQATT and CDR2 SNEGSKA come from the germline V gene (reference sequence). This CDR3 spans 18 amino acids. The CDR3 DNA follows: TGCAGTGCTAGGTCCGGGACAGGGATCGGCGGGGGGCCGAATGAGCAGTTCTTC. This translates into CSARSGTGIGGGPNEQFF.

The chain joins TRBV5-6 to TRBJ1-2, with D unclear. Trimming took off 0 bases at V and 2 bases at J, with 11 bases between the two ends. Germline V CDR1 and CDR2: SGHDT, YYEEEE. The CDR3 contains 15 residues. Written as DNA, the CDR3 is TGTGCCAGCAGCTTGGGTATAGGGAACAACTATGGCTACACCTTC. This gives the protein CASSLGIGNNYGYTF. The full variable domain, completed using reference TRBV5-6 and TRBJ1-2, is DAGVTQSPTHLIKTRGQQVTLRCSPKSGHDTVSWYQQALGQGPQFIFQYYEEEERQRGNFPDRFSGHQFPNYSSELNVNALLLGDSALYLCASSLGIGNNYGYTFGSGTRLTVV.

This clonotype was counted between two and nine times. The CDR3 DNA reads as TGTGCCAGCAGCGTAGCAGCGGGGGCCCCTACTGATACGCAGTATTTT. This translates into CASSVAAGAPTDTQYF. The gene calls are TRBV9 and TRBJ2-3; 8 nucleotides align to TRBD2. V shed 0 bases and J 6 bases; nucleotides not matched to a gene: 9. The CDR3 extends over 16 amino acids. Germline V gene data show CDR1 as SGDLS and CDR2 as YYNGEE. Variable domain in full (rest from reference TRBV9 and TRBJ2-3): DSGVTQTPKHLITATGQRVTLRCSPRSGDLSVYWYQQSLDQGLQFLIQYYNGEERAKGNILERFSAQQFPDLHSELNLSSLELGDSALYFCASSVAAGAPTDTQYFGPGTRLTVL.

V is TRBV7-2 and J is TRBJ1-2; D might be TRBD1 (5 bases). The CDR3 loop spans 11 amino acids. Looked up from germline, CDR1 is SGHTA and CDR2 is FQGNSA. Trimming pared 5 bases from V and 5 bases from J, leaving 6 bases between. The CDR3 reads CASSGAYGYTF. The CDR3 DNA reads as TGTGCCAGCAGCGGGGCGTATGGCTACACCTTC. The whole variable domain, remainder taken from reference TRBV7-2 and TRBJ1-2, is GAGVSQSPSNKVTEKGKDVELRCDPISGHTALYWYRQSLGQGLEFLIYFQGNSAPDKSGLPSDRFSAERTGGSVSTLTIQRTQQEDSAVYLCASSGAYGYTFGSGTRLTVV.

The CDR3 DNA reads TGCGCCAGCGCCACGCTTCCCAACAATGAGCAGTTCTTC. It yields the protein CASATLPNNEQFF. The V gene is TRBV5-1, the J gene TRBJ2-1, with D unresolved. From germline, CDR1 is SGHRS and CDR2 YFSETQ. This CDR3 is built from 13 residues. V was cut by 7 bases and J by 5 bases, with 13 bases left in between.

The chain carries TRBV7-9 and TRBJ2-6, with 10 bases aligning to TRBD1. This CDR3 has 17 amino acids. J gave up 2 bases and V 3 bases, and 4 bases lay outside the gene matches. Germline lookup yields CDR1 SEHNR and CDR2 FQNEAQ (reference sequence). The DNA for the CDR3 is TGTGCCAGCAGCTTCAGCGACAGGGGGCCTGGGGCCAACGTCCTGACTTTC. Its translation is CASSFSDRGPGANVLTF.

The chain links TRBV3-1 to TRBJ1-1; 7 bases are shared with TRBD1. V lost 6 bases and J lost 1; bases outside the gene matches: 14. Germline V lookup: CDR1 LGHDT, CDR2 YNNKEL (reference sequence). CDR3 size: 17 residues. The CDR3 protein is CASRHLYIGGENTEAFF. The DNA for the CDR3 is TGTGCCAGCAGACACTTGTACATAGGGGGCGAGAACACTGAAGCTTTCTTT. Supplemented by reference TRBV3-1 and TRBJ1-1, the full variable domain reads DTAVSQTPKYLVTQMGNDKSIKCEQNLGHDTMYWYKQDSKKFLKIMFSYNNKELIINETVPNRFSPKSPDKAHLNLHINSLELGDSAVYFCASRHLYIGGENTEAFFGQGTRLTVV.

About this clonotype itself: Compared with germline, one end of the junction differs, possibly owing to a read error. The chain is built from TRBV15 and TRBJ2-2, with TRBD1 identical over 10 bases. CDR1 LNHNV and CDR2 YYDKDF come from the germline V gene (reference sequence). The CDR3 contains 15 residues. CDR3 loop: CATRRDRGHTGELFF. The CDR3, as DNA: TGTGCCACCAGGAGAGACAGGGGGCACACCGGGGAGCTGTTTTTT.

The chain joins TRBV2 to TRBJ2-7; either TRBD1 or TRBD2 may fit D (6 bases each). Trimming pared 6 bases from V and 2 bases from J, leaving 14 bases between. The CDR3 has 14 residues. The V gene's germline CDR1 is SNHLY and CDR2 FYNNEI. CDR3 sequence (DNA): TGTGCCAGCAGGGAGACAGGAGGGGCCTACGAGCAGTACTTC. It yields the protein CASRETGGAYEQYF.

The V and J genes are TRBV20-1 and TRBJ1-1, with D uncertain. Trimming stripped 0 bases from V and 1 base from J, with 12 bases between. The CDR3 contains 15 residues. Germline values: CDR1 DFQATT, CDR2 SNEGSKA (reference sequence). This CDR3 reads CSARDFETANTEAFF. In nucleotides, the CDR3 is TGCAGTGCTAGAGATTTTGAGACGGCGAACACTGAAGCTTTCTTT.

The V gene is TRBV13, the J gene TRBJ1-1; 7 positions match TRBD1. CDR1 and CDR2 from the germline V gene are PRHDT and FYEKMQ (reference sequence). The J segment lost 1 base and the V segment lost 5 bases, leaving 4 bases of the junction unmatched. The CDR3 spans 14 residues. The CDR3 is CASSPTGANTEAFF. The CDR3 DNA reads TGTGCCAGCAGCCCTACAGGGGCGAACACTGAAGCTTTCTTT.